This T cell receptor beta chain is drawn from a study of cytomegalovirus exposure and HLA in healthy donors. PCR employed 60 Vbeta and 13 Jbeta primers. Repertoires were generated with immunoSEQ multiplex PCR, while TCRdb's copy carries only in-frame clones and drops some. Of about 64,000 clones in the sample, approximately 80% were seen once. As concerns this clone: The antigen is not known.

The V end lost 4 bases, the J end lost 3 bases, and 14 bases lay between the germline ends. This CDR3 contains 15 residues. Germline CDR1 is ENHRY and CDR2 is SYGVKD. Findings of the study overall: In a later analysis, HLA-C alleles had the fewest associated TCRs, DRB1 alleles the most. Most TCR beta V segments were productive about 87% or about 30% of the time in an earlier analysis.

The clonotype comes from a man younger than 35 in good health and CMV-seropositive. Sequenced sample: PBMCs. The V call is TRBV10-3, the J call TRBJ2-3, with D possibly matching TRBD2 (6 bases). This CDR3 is CAISGGDLTTDTQYF. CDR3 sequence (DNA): TGTGCCATCAGTGGGGGGGATTTAACTACAGATACGCAGTATTTT.